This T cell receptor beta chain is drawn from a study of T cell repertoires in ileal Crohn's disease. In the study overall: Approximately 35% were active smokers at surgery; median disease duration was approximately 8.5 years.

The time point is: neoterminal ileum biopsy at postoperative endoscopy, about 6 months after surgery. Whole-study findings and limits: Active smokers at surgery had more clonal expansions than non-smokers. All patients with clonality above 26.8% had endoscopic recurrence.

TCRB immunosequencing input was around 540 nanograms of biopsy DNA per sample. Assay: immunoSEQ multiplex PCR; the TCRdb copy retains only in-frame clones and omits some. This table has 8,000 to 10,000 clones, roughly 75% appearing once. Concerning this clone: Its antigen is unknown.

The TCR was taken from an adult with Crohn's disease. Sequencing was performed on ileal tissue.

CDR3 sequence (DNA): TGTGCCAGCAGCGGAAAGCGGGAGCCGCACAATGAGCAGTTCTTC. This codes for CASSGKREPHNEQFF. This sequence joins TRBV9 and TRBJ2-1, with 8 bases matching TRBD2. V was pared by 3 bases and J by 5 bases, with 7 bases of the junction left unmatched. The CDR3 has 15 residues. Germline assignment: CDR1 SGDLS and CDR2 YYNGEE.